The rows below give T cell receptor beta chains drawn from one sample of a study of CD8+CD57+ T cells in acquired aplastic anemia. TCRdb re-called the reads through MiXCR, storing one row per CDR3 protein. Of approximately 260,000 distinct CDR3 sequences in the sample, 70% to 85% were seen once. Material for sequencing was sorted CD4+, CD8+, or CD8+CD57+ T cells (not recorded which) from PBMCs. These receptors were collected from a human donor with aplastic anemia. Both conserved end residues are part of each CDR3. D genes are given only for firm matches. Only some rows state a clone size, as once, few, many or a class for expanded clones.

V: TRBV7-2
D: NA
J: TRBJ2-5
size: NA
CDR3: CASSLPGGGRATQYF
DNA: TGTGCCAGCAGCCTCCCTGGAGGGGGACGGGCGACCCAGTACTTC

V: TRBV15
D: NA
J: TRBJ2-1
size: NA
CDR3: CASSPAWDDEQFF
DNA: TGTGCCAGTAGTCCAGCATGGGATGATGAGCAGTTCTTC

V: TRBV15
D: TRBD1
J: TRBJ2-1
size: NA
CDR3: CASSRARQGCNEQFF
DNA: TGTGCCAGCAGCAGAGCTAGACAGGGGTGCAATGAGCAGTTCTTC

V: TRBV29-1
D: NA
J: TRBJ2-7
size: few
CDR3: CSVEIGGSGKDYEQYF
DNA: TGCAGCGTTGAGATTGGGGGGTCAGGAAAAGACTACGAGCAGTACTTC

V: TRBV9
D: NA
J: TRBJ2-3
size: NA
CDR3: CASSGAERPGGQYF
DNA: TGTGCCAGCAGCGGGGCGGAACGACCCGGAGGGCAGTATTTT

V: TRBV7-2
D: NA
J: TRBJ1-5
size: NA
CDR3: CASSLTGGAAYRF
DNA: TGTGCCAGCAGCTTGACGGGGGGCGCCGCCTATCGTTTT

V: TRBV5-5
D: TRBD2
J: TRBJ2-2
size: NA
CDR3: CASSLTSGINTGELFF
DNA: TGTGCCAGCAGCCTGACGAGCGGGATCAACACCGGGGAGCTGTTTTTT

V: TRBV7-8
D: NA
J: TRBJ2-3
size: NA
CDR3: CASSLDRDHFSPYF
DNA: TGTGCCAGCAGCTTAGATAGAGATCATTTTAGCCCATACTTT

V: TRBV19
D: NA
J: TRBJ2-1
size: NA
CDR3: CASSILRGEQFF
DNA: TGTGCCAGTAGTATATTGAGGGGAGAGCAGTTCTTC

V: TRBV11-3
D: NA
J: TRBJ1-1
size: once
CDR3: CASRLAPVVLNTEAFF
DNA: TGTGCCAGCAGATTGGCTCCCGTCGTCTTGAACACTGAAGCTTTCTTT

V: TRBV5-4
D: NA
J: TRBJ2-7
size: NA
CDR3: CASSSSTAYEQYF
DNA: TGTGCCAGCAGCTCCTCGACAGCCTACGAGCAGTACTTC

V: TRBV11-3
D: TRBD2
J: TRBJ2-5
size: NA
CDR3: CASSLAPGLAGGVSLKETQYF
DNA: TGTGCCAGCAGCTTAGCCCCGGGACTAGCGGGGGGAGTTTCACTTAAAGAGACCCAGTACTTC

V: TRBV9
D: TRBD1
J: TRBJ1-6
size: few
CDR3: CASSVGQGNSPLHF
DNA: TGTGCCAGCAGCGTAGGACAGGGGAATTCACCCCTCCACTTT

V: TRBV7-9
D: NA
J: TRBJ2-1
size: NA
CDR3: CASSLEAEPYAQYEQFF
DNA: TGTGCCAGCAGCTTAGAGGCTGAACCCTACGCCCAGTATGAGCAGTTCTTC

V: TRBV15
D: NA
J: TRBJ2-1
size: NA
CDR3: CATSRGMMYNEQFF
DNA: TGTGCCACCAGCAGAGGCATGATGTACAATGAGCAGTTCTTC

V: TRBV19
D: NA
J: TRBJ2-3
size: NA
CDR3: CASSNLRGSDTQYF
DNA: TGTGCCAGTAGTAACCTAAGGGGTTCAGATACGCAGTATTTT

V: TRBV9
D: NA
J: TRBJ2-3
size: NA
CDR3: CASGPGGGNTQFF
DNA: TGTGCCAGCGGCCCCGGGGGTGGGAATACGCAGTTTTTT

V: TRBV7-8
D: TRBD1
J: TRBJ1-2
size: many
CDR3: CASSGRDSAYRYGYTF
DNA: TGTGCCAGCAGCGGCCGGGACAGTGCGTACCGTTATGGCTACACCTTC

V: TRBV7-6
D: NA
J: TRBJ2-3
size: NA
CDR3: CASSLAGEPTTQYF
DNA: TGTGCCAGCAGCTTAGCGGGAGAGCCCACTACGCAGTATTTT

V: TRBV5-1
D: NA
J: TRBJ2-3
size: NA
CDR3: CASSLAGRPNTQYF
DNA: TGCGCCAGCAGCTTAGCGGGCCGTCCGAATACGCAGTATTTT

V: TRBV7-9
D: TRBD2
J: TRBJ2-3
size: once
CDR3: CASILTSATGELF
DNA: TGTGCCAGCATTCTAACTAGCGCAACCGGGGAGCTGTTT

V: TRBV30
D: NA
J: TRBJ2-1
size: NA
CDR3: CAWSVGGSSEQFF
DNA: TGTGCCTGGAGTGTTGGAGGGAGTAGTGAGCAGTTCTTC

V: TRBV15
D: TRBD1
J: TRBJ2-1
size: NA
CDR3: CATSRYRGSDEQFF
DNA: TGTGCCACCAGCAGGTACAGGGGGAGCGATGAGCAGTTCTTC

V: TRBV20-1
D: TRBD2
J: TRBJ2-3
size: once
CDR3: CSARERDYPTDTQYF
DNA: TGCAGTGCTAGAGAGAGGGACTACCCCACAGATACGCAGTATTTT

V: TRBV5-4
D: NA
J: TRBJ2-3
size: NA
CDR3: CASSFTSAGATDTQYF
DNA: TGTGCCAGCAGCTTTACTAGCGCAGGGGCCACAGATACGCAGTATTTT

V: TRBV7-2
D: TRBD1
J: TRBJ1-6
size: NA
CDR3: CASSSGTGYGYTFLHF
DNA: TGTGCCAGCAGCTCGGGGACAGGGTATGGCTACACCTTCCTCCACTTT

V: TRBV19
D: NA
J: TRBJ2-1
size: NA
CDR3: CASSKIQSGPYYNEQFF
DNA: TGTGCCAGTAGTAAAATACAAAGCGGCCCTTACTACAATGAGCAGTTCTTC

V: TRBV7-2
D: TRBD2
J: TRBJ2-1
size: NA
CDR3: CASSFAGGAGTEEQFF
DNA: TGTGCCAGCAGCTTTGCGGGAGGCGCCGGTACGGAGGAGCAGTTCTTC

V: TRBV11-1
D: NA
J: TRBJ2-6
size: NA
CDR3: CASSLELTYGANVLTF
DNA: TGTGCCAGCAGCTTAGAGCTTACCTACGGGGCCAACGTCCTGACTTTC

V: TRBV9
D: NA
J: TRBJ2-3
size: NA
CDR3: CASSVGGETKYF
DNA: TGTGCCAGCAGCGTAGGGGGAGAGACCAAGTATTTT

V: TRBV5-4
D: NA
J: TRBJ1-2
size: NA
CDR3: CASSFRSVDYGYTF
DNA: TGTGCCAGCAGCTTTAGGAGCGTGGACTATGGCTACACCTTC

V: TRBV7-9
D: TRBD2
J: TRBJ2-1
size: NA
CDR3: CASSLQSSGGIVEQFF
DNA: TGTGCCAGCAGCTTACAAAGCAGCGGGGGGATCGTTGAGCAGTTCTTC

V: TRBV7-6
D: TRBD1
J: TRBJ1-2
size: NA
CDR3: CASSSDRGLSLLHTF
DNA: TGTGCCAGCAGCTCTGACAGGGGGCTATCACTCCTCCACACCTTC

V: TRBV12-3/TRBV12-4
D: NA
J: TRBJ2-5
size: many
CDR3: CASSLGSSQETQYF
DNA: TGTGCCAGCAGCTTGGGCTCCAGCCAAGAGACCCAGTACTTC

V: TRBV5-4
D: TRBD2
J: TRBJ2-3
size: NA
CDR3: CASSFTSGMSTQYF
DNA: TGTGCCAGCAGCTTTACTAGCGGAATGAGTACGCAGTATTTT

V: TRBV9
D: TRBD1
J: TRBJ1-6
size: NA
CDR3: CASSPDRASHLHF
DNA: TGTGCCAGCAGCCCCGACAGGGCTTCGCACCTCCACTTT

V: TRBV2
D: NA
J: TRBJ1-5
size: NA
CDR3: CASKGGGQPQHF
DNA: TGTGCCAGCAAAGGAGGTGGGCAGCCCCAGCATTTT

V: TRBV11-3
D: NA
J: TRBJ1-6
size: NA
CDR3: CAGSLGRTNSPLHF
DNA: TGTGCCGGCAGCTTGGGTCGAACTAATTCACCCCTCCACTTT

V: TRBV7-9
D: NA
J: TRBJ2-5
size: NA
CDR3: CAGSVAHGTKEIQYF
DNA: TGTGCCGGAAGCGTGGCTCACGGGACAAAGGAGATCCAGTACTTC

V: TRBV20-1
D: NA
J: TRBJ2-1
size: NA
CDR3: CSASAWEINEQFF
DNA: TGCAGCGCTAGCGCGTGGGAGATTAATGAGCAGTTCTTC

V: TRBV2
D: NA
J: TRBJ1-1
size: NA
CDR3: CASSEALTKEPQHFF
DNA: TGTGCCAGCAGTGAAGCTCTTACAAAGGAGCCCCAGCATTTTTTT

V: TRBV7-3
D: NA
J: TRBJ1-5
size: NA
CDR3: CASSVDVGQPQHF
DNA: TGTGCCAGCAGCGTAGATGTAGGCCAGCCCCAGCATTTT

V: TRBV2
D: NA
J: TRBJ1-6
size: NA
CDR3: CASRNTGLNSPLHF
DNA: TGTGCCAGCAGAAACACAGGGTTGAATTCACCCCTCCACTTT

V: TRBV15
D: TRBD2
J: TRBJ2-3
size: NA
CDR3: CATSLAGRPDKQYF
DNA: TGTGCCACCAGCTTAGCGGGCCGTCCCGATAAGCAGTATTTC

V: TRBV7-8
D: TRBD2
J: TRBJ2-1
size: NA
CDR3: CASSFRGRARELDQFF
DNA: TGTGCCAGCAGCTTTCGCGGGAGGGCCCGGGAGCTGGATCAGTTCTTC

V: TRBV2
D: NA
J: TRBJ2-5
size: NA
CDR3: CANREAAFQETQYF
DNA: TGTGCCAACAGGGAAGCGGCGTTCCAAGAGACCCAGTACTTC

V: TRBV2
D: NA
J: TRBJ1-5
size: NA
CDR3: CASSEEGGRAKQHF
DNA: TGTGCCAGCAGTGAAGAGGGAGGTCGAGCCAAGCAGCATTTT

V: TRBV5-1
D: NA
J: TRBJ2-7
size: NA
CDR3: CATSTAAGLGYEQYF
DNA: TGCGCCACCAGCACAGCTGCCGGCCTTGGGTACGAGCAGTACTTC

V: TRBV9
D: TRBD2
J: TRBJ2-1
size: NA
CDR3: CASRSSGGLPHEQQFF
DNA: TGTGCCAGCAGGTCTAGCGGGGGCCTGCCCCACGAGCAGCAGTTCTTC

V: TRBV9
D: NA
J: TRBJ2-3
size: NA
CDR3: CASSVEGGAVDTHF
DNA: TGTGCCAGCAGCGTAGAGGGGGGAGCGGTAGATACGCATTTT

V: TRBV9
D: NA
J: TRBJ2-3
size: NA
CDR3: CASSEEVGTTEYF
DNA: TGTGCCAGCAGCGAGGAGGTGGGGACCACTGAATATTTT

V: TRBV6-4
D: NA
J: TRBJ1-5
size: NA
CDR3: CASSEVAGGNQPQHF
DNA: TGTGCCAGCAGTGAGGTTGCAGGGGGCAATCAGCCCCAGCATTTT

V: TRBV7-2
D: TRBD2
J: TRBJ2-3
size: NA
CDR3: CASSRATSAGSDKQYF
DNA: TGTGCCAGCAGCCGAGCGACTAGCGCGGGGTCGGATAAGCAGTATTTT

V: TRBV9
D: NA
J: TRBJ1-4
size: many
CDR3: CASSEGREQWEKLFF
DNA: TGTGCCAGCAGCGAGGGCAGGGAACAATGGGAAAAACTGTTTTTT